This T cell receptor (beta chain) appears in the sequencing data of a study of blood T cell repertoires in COVID-19. The CDR3 totals 14 residues. V lost 5 bases to trimming and J lost 7 bases, with 17 bases between them. From germline, CDR1 is SGHTA and CDR2 FQGNSA. Clones were read by immunoSEQ multiplex PCR, and TCRdb kept only the in-frame ones, dropping some. The repertoire has fewer than 400,000 clones, around nine tenths of them found once; the top ten carry 10%. This TCR was recovered from a woman between 45 and 60 years old who had recovered from COVID-19. The source material was PBMCs or T cells enriched from blood (not recorded which). The chain couples TRBV7-2 to TRBJ1-2, with D unresolved. The CDR3 spells CASSADMRVGGYTF. The CDR3 nucleotides read TGTGCCAGCAGCGCCGACATGCGGGTGGGTGGCTACACCTTC.